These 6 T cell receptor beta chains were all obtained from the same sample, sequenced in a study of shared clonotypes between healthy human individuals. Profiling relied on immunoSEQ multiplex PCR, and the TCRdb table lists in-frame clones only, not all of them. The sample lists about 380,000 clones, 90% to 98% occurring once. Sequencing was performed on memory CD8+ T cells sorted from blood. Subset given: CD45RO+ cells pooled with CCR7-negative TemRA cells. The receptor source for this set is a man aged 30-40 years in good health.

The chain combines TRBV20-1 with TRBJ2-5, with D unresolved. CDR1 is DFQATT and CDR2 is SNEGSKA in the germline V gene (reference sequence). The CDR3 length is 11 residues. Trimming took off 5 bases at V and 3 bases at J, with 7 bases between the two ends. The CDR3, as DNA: TGCAGTGCTTTTTGGGAAGAGACCCAGTACTTC. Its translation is CSAFWEETQYF.

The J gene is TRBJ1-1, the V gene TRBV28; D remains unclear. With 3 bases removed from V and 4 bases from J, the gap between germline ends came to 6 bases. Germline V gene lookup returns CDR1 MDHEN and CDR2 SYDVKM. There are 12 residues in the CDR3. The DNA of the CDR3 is TGTGCCAGCAGTTTTCGGGGCACTGAAGCTTTCTTT. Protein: CASSFRGTEAFF.

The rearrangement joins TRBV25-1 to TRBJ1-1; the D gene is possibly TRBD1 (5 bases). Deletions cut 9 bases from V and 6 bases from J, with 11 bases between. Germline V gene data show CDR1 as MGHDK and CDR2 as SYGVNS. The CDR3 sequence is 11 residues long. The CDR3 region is CARTRGAEAFF. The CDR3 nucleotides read TGTGCCAGGACTAGGGGCGCTGAAGCTTTCTTT.

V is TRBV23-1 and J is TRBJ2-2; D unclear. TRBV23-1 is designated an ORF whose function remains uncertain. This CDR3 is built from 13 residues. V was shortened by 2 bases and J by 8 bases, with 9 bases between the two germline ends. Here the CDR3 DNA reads TGCGCCAGCAGTCAAAGGCTTTGGGGGGAGCTGTTTTTT. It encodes CASSQRLWGELFF.

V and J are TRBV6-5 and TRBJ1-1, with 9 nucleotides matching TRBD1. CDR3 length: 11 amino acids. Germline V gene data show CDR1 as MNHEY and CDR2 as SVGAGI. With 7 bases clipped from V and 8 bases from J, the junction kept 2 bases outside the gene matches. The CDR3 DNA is TGTGCCAGCAACAGGGGGCTGGAAGCTTTCTTT. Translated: CASNRGLEAFF.

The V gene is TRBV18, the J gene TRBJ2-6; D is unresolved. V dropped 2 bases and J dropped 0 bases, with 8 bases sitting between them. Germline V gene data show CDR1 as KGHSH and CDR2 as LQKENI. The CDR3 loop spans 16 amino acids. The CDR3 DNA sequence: TGTGCCAGCTCACCAGTACAGATCTCTGGGGCCAACGTCCTGACTTTC. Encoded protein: CASSPVQISGANVLTF.